The 14 T cell receptor beta chains presented below share a single source sample, sequenced in a study of CD8+CD57+ T cells in acquired aplastic anemia (dated by TCRdb to the late 2010s). Expansion of CD8+CD57+ cells had been shown by flow cytometry in the patients chosen for sequencing. TCRdb lists the instrument as Illumina HiSeq 2000. TCR beta VDJ combination and CDR3 sequence profiling used genomic DNA as the template. Using fastp at Q25 and MiXCR, TCRdb reprocessed the public reads and kept productive beta chains. A single entry per CDR3 protein holds the most common genes and DNA from its merged rows. The sample profile shows around 210,000 distinct CDR3 sequences; 65% of them were found once. Clones ranked in the top ten supply about 60% of the sample. Sequencing was done on a sample of sorted CD4+, CD8+, or CD8+CD57+ T cells (not recorded which) from PBMCs. These receptors were taken from a human donor with aplastic anemia.

The genes are TRBV7-3 and TRBJ2-2; D unresolved. This CDR3 contains 11 residues. Trimming took 5 bases from V and 13 from J, leaving 11 bases between them. Looked up from germline, CDR1 is SGHTA and CDR2 is FQGTGA. In nucleotides, the CDR3 is TGTGCCAGCAGCCGCGGAGTAGGGCTGTTTTTT. Amino acid sequence: CASSRGVGLFF.

CDR3 residues: CASSLGPGLDRGNTGELFF. The DNA of the CDR3 is TGTGCCAGCAGCCTCGGGCCTGGTCTCGACAGGGGGAACACCGGGGAGCTGTTTTTT. The rearrangement links TRBV7-9 to TRBJ2-2; 8 nucleotides agree with TRBD1. The CDR3 extends over 19 amino acids. Germline trimming cut 5 bases from V and 1 base from J; bases unmatched to any gene: 15. The germline V gene encodes CDR1 SEHNR and CDR2 FQNEAQ (reference sequence).

V gene TRBV5-1 combines with J gene TRBJ2-3; unclear D gene. Trimming left V 0 bases short and J 6 bases short, with 8 bases between. CDR3 length: 13 residues. Germline CDR1 and CDR2: SGHRS and YFSETQ. CDR3 residues: CASSLVERDTQYF. DNA of the CDR3: TGCGCCAGCAGCTTGGTAGAGAGGGATACGCAGTATTTT.

In its sample, this clonotype was seen a few times. CDR3 bases: TGTGCCAGCAGTTTGACAGGGAACACTGAAGCTTTCTTT. It is translated as CASSLTGNTEAFF. The genes are TRBV7-9 and TRBJ1-1, with D tentatively TRBD1 (6 bases). Germline values: CDR1 SEHNR, CDR2 FQNEAQ (reference sequence). V was pared by 6 bases and J by 1 base, with 9 bases between. The CDR3 extends over 13 amino acids.

V and J are TRBV2 and TRBJ1-5; D is unclear. Germline V lookup: CDR1 SNHLY, CDR2 FYNNEI. The V end lost 7 bases, the J end lost 3 bases, and 16 bases lay between the germline ends. The CDR3 has 15 residues. The CDR3 reads CASTSGGGPNQPQHF. The CDR3 bases are TGTGCCAGCACCTCGGGAGGAGGTCCCAATCAGCCCCAGCATTTT. Looking up the rest from reference TRBV2 and TRBJ1-5 gives the full variable domain: EPEVTQTPSHQVTQMGQEVILRCVPISNHLYFYWYRQILGQKVEFLVSFYNNEISEKSEIFDDQFSVERPDGSNFTLKIRSTKLEDSAMYFCASTSGGGPNQPQHFGDGTRLSIL.

This rearrangement joins TRBV7-9 to TRBJ1-4; D is possibly TRBD1 (5 bases). Per germline, CDR1 SEHNR and CDR2 FQNEAQ (reference sequence). V shed 6 bases and J shed 7 bases, with 12 bases lying between them. The CDR3 length is 13 residues. This CDR3 is CASRPGMGEKLFF. The CDR3 DNA sequence: TGTGCCAGCAGGCCAGGGATGGGTGAAAAACTGTTTTTT.

The rearrangement joins TRBV29-1 to TRBJ2-5; TRBD1 matches 11 bases. Germline-derived CDR1 and CDR2 are SQVTM and ANQGSEA. This CDR3 region has 13 residues. J lost 8 bases, V lost 6 bases, and 8 bases had no gene match. The CDR3 spells CSVWTGGGDTQYF. The CDR3 DNA sequence: TGCAGCGTGTGGACAGGGGGCGGGGACACCCAGTACTTC.

The rearrangement uses TRBV5-1 and TRBJ1-1; unclear D gene. V was trimmed by 6 bases and J by 3 bases, leaving 12 bases between them. CDR1 is SGHRS and CDR2 is YFSETQ in the germline V gene. The CDR3 runs 13 residues. CDR3: CASKGDIYTEAFF. CDR3 bases: TGCGCCAGCAAAGGAGACATCTACACTGAAGCTTTCTTT. Drawing the rest from reference TRBV5-1 and TRBJ1-1, the complete variable domain is KAGVTQTPRYLIKTRGQQVTLSCSPISGHRSVSWYQQTPGQGLQFLFEYFSETQRNKGNFPGRFSGRQFSNSRSEMNVSTLELGDSALYLCASKGDIYTEAFFGQGTRLTVV.

The V and J genes are TRBV12-5 and TRBJ1-2; D uncertain. The CDR3 consists of 12 residues. Germline CDR1 is LGHNT and CDR2 is FRNRAP. CDR3 protein: CASRIAYYGYTF. Here the CDR3 DNA reads TGTGCCAGCAGAATAGCATACTATGGCTACACCTTC. The variable domain in full, with the rest retrieved from reference TRBV12-5 and TRBJ1-2, is DARVTQTPRHKVTEMGQEVTMRCQPILGHNTVFWYRQTMMQGLELLAYFRNRAPLDDSGMPKDRFSAEMPDATLATLKIQPSEPRDSAVYFCASRIAYYGYTFGSGTRLTVV.

This clonotype was detected only once. V usage is TRBV2 and J usage is TRBJ2-3, with TRBD2 identical over 11 bases. V shed 5 bases, J shed 4 bases, and the junction held 5 bases outside the gene matches. Looked up from germline, CDR1 is SNHLY and CDR2 is FYNNEI. The CDR3 totals 15 residues. The CDR3 DNA reads as TGTGCCAGCAGTCTTAGCGGGGGGGGTGCAGATACGCAGTATTTT. Protein sequence: CASSLSGGGADTQYF.

This chain links TRBV5-6 with TRBJ2-7, with D perhaps TRBD1 (8 bases). V was shortened by 0 bases and J by 5 bases, with 12 bases between the two germline ends. The CDR3 length is 14 residues. CDR1 and CDR2 from the germline V gene are SGHDT and YYEEEE. As DNA, the CDR3 is TGTGCCAGCAGCTTGGACAGGGGGGGTCACGAGCAGTACTTC. Translating it yields CASSLDRGGHEQYF.

V usage is TRBV7-9 and J usage is TRBJ1-2; D might be TRBD1 (6 bases). Trimming removed 4 bases at V and 4 bases at J, with 13 bases between. CDR3 length: 14 amino acids. Per the germline V gene, CDR1 is SEHNR and CDR2 is FQNEAQ (reference sequence). CDR3 protein: CASSSQGLLYGYTF. CDR3 DNA sequence: TGTGCCAGCAGCTCCCAGGGGCTTCTCTATGGCTACACCTTC.

This rearrangement joins TRBV24-1 to TRBJ2-1; D perhaps matches TRBD2 (6 bases). V was pared by 5 bases and J by 10 bases, with 11 bases between. CDR1 KGHDR and CDR2 SFDVKD come from the germline V gene. The CDR3 extends over 12 amino acids. For the CDR3, the DNA is TGTGCCACCAGTGGTCGGGAGACCGAGCAGTTCTTC. Its translation: CATSGRETEQFF.

The CDR3 loop reads CASSIPPSSGGYTF. DNA for the CDR3: TGTGCCAGTAGTATACCACCCTCCAGCGGTGGCTACACCTTC. This chain links TRBV19 with TRBJ1-2; D remains ambiguous. Trimming removed 2 bases from V and 7 bases from J, with 14 bases in between. The CDR3 runs 14 residues. Per germline, CDR1 LNHDA and CDR2 SQIVND (reference sequence).